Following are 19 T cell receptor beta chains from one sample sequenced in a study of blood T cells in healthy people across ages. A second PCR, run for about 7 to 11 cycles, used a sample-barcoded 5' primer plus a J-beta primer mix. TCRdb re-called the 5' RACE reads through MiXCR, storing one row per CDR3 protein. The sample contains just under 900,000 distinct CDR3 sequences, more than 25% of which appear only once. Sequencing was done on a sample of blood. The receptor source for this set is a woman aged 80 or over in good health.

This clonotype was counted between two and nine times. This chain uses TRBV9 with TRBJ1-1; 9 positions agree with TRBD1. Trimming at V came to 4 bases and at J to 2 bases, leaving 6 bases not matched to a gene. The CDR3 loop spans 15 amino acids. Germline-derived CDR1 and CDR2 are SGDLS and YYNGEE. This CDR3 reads CASSIQTGGNTEAFF. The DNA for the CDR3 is TGTGCCAGCAGCATCCAGACAGGGGGAAACACTGAAGCTTTCTTT.

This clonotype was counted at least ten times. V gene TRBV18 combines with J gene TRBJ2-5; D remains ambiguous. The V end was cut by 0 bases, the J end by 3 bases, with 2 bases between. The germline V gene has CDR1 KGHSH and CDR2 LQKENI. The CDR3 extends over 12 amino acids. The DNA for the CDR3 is TGTGCCAGCTCACCACCCGAAGAGACCCAGTACTTC. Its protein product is CASSPPEETQYF.

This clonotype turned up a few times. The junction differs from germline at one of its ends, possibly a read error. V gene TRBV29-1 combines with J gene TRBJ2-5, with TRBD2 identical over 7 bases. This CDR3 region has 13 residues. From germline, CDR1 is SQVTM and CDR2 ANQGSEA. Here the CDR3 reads CSAGGRKQESQYF. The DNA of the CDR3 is TGCAGCGCGGGGGGACGGAAGCAAGAGTCCCAGTACTTC.

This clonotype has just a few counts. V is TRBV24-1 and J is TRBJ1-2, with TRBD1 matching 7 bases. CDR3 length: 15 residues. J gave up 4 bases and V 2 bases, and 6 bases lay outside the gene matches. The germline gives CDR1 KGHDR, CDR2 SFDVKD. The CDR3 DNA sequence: TGTGCCACCAGTGATTGGACAGGTTTGGCCTATGGCTACACCTTC. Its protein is CATSDWTGLAYGYTF.

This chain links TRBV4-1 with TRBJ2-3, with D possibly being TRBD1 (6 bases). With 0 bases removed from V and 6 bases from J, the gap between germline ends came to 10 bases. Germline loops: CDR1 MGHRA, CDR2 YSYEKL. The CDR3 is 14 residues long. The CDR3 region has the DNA TGCGCCAGCAGCCAAGATATGGGGGCGGATACGCAGTATTTT. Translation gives CASSQDMGADTQYF.

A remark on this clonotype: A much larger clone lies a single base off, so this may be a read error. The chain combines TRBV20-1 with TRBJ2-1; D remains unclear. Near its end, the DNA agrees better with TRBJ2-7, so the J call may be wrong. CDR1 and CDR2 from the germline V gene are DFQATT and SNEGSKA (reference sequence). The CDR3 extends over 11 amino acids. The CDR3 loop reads CGIQRSHEQYF. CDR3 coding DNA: TGCGGTATCCAAAGGTCCCACGAGCAGTACTTC.

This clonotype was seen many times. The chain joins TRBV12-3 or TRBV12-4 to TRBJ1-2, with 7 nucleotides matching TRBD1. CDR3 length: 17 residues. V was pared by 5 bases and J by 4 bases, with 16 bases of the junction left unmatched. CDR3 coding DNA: TGTGCCAGCAGTAAACTACAGGGGTCCGCAGGGTCCTATGGCTACACCTTC. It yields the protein CASSKLQGSAGSYGYTF.

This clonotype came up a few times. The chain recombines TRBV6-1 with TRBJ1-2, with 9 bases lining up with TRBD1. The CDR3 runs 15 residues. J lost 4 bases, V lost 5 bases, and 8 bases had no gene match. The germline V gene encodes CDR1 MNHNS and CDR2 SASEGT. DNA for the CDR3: TGTGCCAGCAGTCCAACGGACAGGGGATCCTATGGCTACACCTTC. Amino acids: CASSPTDRGSYGYTF.

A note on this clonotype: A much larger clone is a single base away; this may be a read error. The chain's CDR3 is CTSSLGAVGTDTQYF. As DNA, the CDR3 is TGTACCAGCAGTTTGGGGGCTGTGGGGACAGATACGCAGTATTTT. V is TRBV12-3 or TRBV12-4 and J is TRBJ2-3; D is perhaps TRBD1 (6 bases). The CDR3 runs to 15 residues.

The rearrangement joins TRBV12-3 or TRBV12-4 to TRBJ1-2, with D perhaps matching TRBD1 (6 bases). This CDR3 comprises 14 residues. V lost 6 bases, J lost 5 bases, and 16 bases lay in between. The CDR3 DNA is TGTGCCAGCAGAAAAGGGGGGGCCTGGTATGGCTACACCTTC. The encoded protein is CASRKGGAWYGYTF.

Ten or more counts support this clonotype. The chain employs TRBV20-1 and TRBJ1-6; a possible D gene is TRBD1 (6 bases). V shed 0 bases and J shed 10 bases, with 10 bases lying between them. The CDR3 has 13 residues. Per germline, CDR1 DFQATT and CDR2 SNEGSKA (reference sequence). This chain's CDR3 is CSARDGGGSPLHF. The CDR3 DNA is TGCAGTGCTAGAGATGGCGGGGGCTCACCCCTCCACTTT.

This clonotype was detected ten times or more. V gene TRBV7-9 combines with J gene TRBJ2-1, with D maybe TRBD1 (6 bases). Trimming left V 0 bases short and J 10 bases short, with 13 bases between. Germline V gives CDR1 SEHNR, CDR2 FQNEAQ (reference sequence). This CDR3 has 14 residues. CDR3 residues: CASSLAGRGKEQFF. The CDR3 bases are TGTGCCAGCAGCTTAGCAGGCAGGGGAAAAGAGCAGTTCTTC.

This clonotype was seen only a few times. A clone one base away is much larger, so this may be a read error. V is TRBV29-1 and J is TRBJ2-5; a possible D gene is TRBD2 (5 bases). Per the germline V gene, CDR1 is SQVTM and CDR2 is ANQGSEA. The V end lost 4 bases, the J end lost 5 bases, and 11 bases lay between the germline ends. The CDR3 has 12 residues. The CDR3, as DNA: TGCAGCGTTGGAGGGTCTTGGGAGACCCAGTACTTC. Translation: CSVGGSWETQYF.

The CDR3 sequence: CASSLIGQGLLSEKLFF. CDR3 in DNA: TGTGCCAGCAGTTTAATCGGACAGGGCCTCCTTTCTGAGAAACTGTTTTTT. The chain combines TRBV12-3 or TRBV12-4 with TRBJ1-4, with 8 bases identical to TRBD1. There are 17 residues in the CDR3. After removal of 2 bases from V and 11 bases from J, the junction contained 16 bases not matched to a gene.

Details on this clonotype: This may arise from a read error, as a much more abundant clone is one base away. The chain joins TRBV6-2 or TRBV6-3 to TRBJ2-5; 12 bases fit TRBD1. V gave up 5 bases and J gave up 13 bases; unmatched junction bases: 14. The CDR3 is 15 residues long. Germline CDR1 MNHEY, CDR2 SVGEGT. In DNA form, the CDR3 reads TGTGCCAGCAGTGCGTTCCGGGACAGGGGGCTTCAGCGGTACTTC. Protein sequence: CASSAFRDRGLQRYF.

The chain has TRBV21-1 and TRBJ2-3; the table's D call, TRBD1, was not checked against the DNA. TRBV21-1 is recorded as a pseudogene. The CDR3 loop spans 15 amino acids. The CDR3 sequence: CASPRRDSLTDTQYF. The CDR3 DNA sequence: TGTGCCAGCCCCCGGCGGGACAGCCTCACAGATACGCAGTATTTT.

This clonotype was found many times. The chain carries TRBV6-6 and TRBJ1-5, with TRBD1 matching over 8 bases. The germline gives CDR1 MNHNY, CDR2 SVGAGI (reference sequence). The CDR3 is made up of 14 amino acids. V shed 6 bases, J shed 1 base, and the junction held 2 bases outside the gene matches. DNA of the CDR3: TGTGCCAGCAGGCAGGGGGCAAGCAATCAGCCCCAGCATTTT. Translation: CASRQGASNQPQHF.

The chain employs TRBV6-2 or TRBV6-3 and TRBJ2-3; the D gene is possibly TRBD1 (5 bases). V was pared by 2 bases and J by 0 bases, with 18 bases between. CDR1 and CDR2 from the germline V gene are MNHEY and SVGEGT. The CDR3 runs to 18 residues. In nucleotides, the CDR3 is TGTGCCAGCAGTTACGGTGGCAGGGCTTGGGCTAGCACAGATACGCAGTATTTT. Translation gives CASSYGGRAWASTDTQYF.

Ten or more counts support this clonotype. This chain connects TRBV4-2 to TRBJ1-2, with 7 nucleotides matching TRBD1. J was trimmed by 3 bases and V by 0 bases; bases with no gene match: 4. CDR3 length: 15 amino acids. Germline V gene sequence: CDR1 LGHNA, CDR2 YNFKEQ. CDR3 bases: TGTGCCAGCAGCCAAGATACAGGGGTCGACTATGGCTACACCTTC. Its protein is CASSQDTGVDYGYTF.